Sequencing of this T cell receptor beta chain was carried out in a study of shared clonotypes between healthy human individuals. Study conclusions and caveats: Sampling covered blood only; tissue repertoires likely differ. Sequencing depth was expected to affect clonotype sharing among donors.

As concerns this clone: The antigen remains undetermined.

The donor population consisted of healthy HIV-negative adults with no recent acute infections or vaccinations. Approximately 90 million PBMCs went into genomic DNA for unsorted samples. Some clones are missing from TCRdb's copy, which holds only in-frame ones; the method was immunoSEQ multiplex PCR. Of more than 400,000 clones in the sample, approximately 82% are singletons; the top ten hold approximately 12%. This sequence originates from a woman in her thirties or forties in good health. Some clones in this sample may be carry-over from other donors' samples. The sequenced sample was PBMCs.

In DNA form, the CDR3 reads TGTGCCAGCATATCTGGACTAGACTACGAGCAGTACTTC. Protein: CASISGLDYEQYF. The chain employs TRBV2 and TRBJ2-7; 7 positions match TRBD2. The CDR3 is made up of 13 amino acids. V lost 7 bases to trimming and J lost 3 bases; unmatched junction nucleotides: 6. Germline V gene sequence: CDR1 SNHLY, CDR2 FYNNEI.